This is a list of T cell receptor beta chains from one sample in a study of blood T cell repertoires in COVID-19. Generated by immunoSEQ multiplex PCR, the TCRdb table keeps only in-frame clones and is missing some. Of nearly 15,000 clones detected, approximately 80% appear once; the ten largest clones hold more than 12%. Sequenced input: peripheral blood. The receptors shown here come from a human donor in a cohort sampled during active COVID-19. Both conserved end residues are part of each CDR3. The order of the fields is D gene, J gene, CDR3 length, V gene, clone size, CDR3 DNA, CDR3 protein. The D gene is left open where the match is weak. For some rows the clone size is stated as once, few or many, or as a class when expanded; others skip it.

>TRBD2|TRBJ2-4|16|TRBV28|NA
TGTGCCAGCAGTTCCCCTAGCGGGGGCCTCCAAAAGGGTTTGTACTTC
CASSSPSGGLQKGLYF
>NA|TRBJ2-5|15|TRBV20-1|NA
TGCAGTGCTAGTCCCCCCGGTGGGCCTGCGAAGACCCAGTACTTC
CSASPPGGPAKTQYF
>TRBD1|TRBJ1-5|12|TRBV7-8|few
TGTGCCAGCAGCAGGAACAGGGGGCCCCAGCATTTT
CASSRNRGPQHF
>NA|TRBJ1-6|14|TRBV2|few
TGTGCCAGCAGTGAAGGGCCCTCTAATTCACCCCTCCACTTT
CASSEGPSNSPLHF
>TRBD1|TRBJ1-1|14|TRBV29-1|NA
TGCAGCGTCATAAGACAGGGGGCGCGCACTGAAGCTTTCTTT
CSVIRQGARTEAFF
>NA|TRBJ1-1|12|TRBV9|NA
TGTGCCAGCAGCCCGGGGGAGGGCAAAGCTTTCTTT
CASSPGEGKAFF
>NA|TRBJ2-2|16|TRBV6-6|NA
TGTGCCAGCAGTCACCAGGGGACCAGGAACACCGGGGAGCTGTTTTTT
CASSHQGTRNTGELFF
>TRBD2|TRBJ2-2|17|TRBV5-4|NA
TGTGCCAGCAGCTTGGAAAGGAAGGGAGGGGTTACCGGGGAGCTGTTTTTT
CASSLERKGGVTGELFF
>TRBD2|TRBJ2-7|17|TRBV9|NA
TGTGCCAGCAGCGTAGGGGTGGCGGGAGAAGAGGCCTACGAGCAGTACTTC
CASSVGVAGEEAYEQYF
>TRBD1|TRBJ1-2|14|TRBV20-1|NA
TGCAGTGCTAGTGAGGAGACAGGGGCGGGTGGCTACACCTTC
CSASEETGAGGYTF
>TRBD2|TRBJ2-2|16|TRBV18|once
TGTGCCAGCTCACCTTTAGCGGGAGTCGACACCGGGGAGCTGTTTTTT
CASSPLAGVDTGELFF
>NA|TRBJ2-2|12|TRBV6-5|NA
TGTGCCAGCAGTTTCGGTACCGGGGAGCTGTTTTTT
CASSFGTGELFF
>NA|TRBJ1-3|12|TRBV28|NA
TGTGCCAGCACCTCGCGTGTGAACACCATATATTTT
CASTSRVNTIYF
>NA|TRBJ2-7|14|TRBV7-6|medium-sized
TGTGCCAGCAGCCCCCGTGGAGGGTCCCACGAGCAGTACTTC
CASSPRGGSHEQYF
>NA|TRBJ2-7|14|TRBV2|NA
TGTGCCAGCCTTAGCGGTCCTAGCTCCTACGAGCAGTACTTC
CASLSGPSSYEQYF
>TRBD1|TRBJ2-1|17|TRBV29-1|once
TGCAGCGTTGAAGCCGGAATCCTGACAGGGACCTACAATGAGCAGTTCTTC
CSVEAGILTGTYNEQFF
>TRBD1|TRBJ2-2|17|TRBV18|NA
TGTGCCAGCTCAATCGGACAGGGGAGTTACAACACCGGGGAGCTGTTTTTT
CASSIGQGSYNTGELFF
>TRBD1|TRBJ2-3|16|TRBV19|NA
TGTGCCAGTAGAGAGGGCCGGACAGGGGGGGCAGATACGCAGTATTTT
CASREGRTGGADTQYF
>NA|TRBJ1-1|13|TRBV5-4|NA
TGTGCCAGCAGCGGAGGAATGAACACTGAAGCTTTCTTT
CASSGGMNTEAFF
>TRBD1|TRBJ2-5|16|TRBV24-1|medium-sized
TGTGCCACCAGTGATTTGCAGGGGGCGTTGGGGGAGACCCAGTACTTC
CATSDLQGALGETQYF
>NA|TRBJ2-3|15|TRBV27|NA
TGTGCCAGCAGGACAGGTCCCCGCGGCACAGATACGCAGTATTTT
CASRTGPRGTDTQYF
>TRBD2|TRBJ2-1|15|TRBV5-4|NA
TGTGCCAGCAGCTTGCCAGCGGGGGGATACAATGAGCAGTTCTTC
CASSLPAGGYNEQFF
>NA|TRBJ1-4|14|TRBV7-9|NA
TGTGCCAGCAGCTTAGGGCAGTCAAATGAAAAACTGTTTTTT
CASSLGQSNEKLFF
>NA|TRBJ1-4|12|TRBV29-1|few
TGCAGCGTAACCCGGGGGAATGAAAAACTGTTTTTT
CSVTRGNEKLFF
>NA|TRBJ2-3|13|TRBV9|NA
TGTGCCAGCAGCGGAGCCAATTACGATACGCAGTATTTT
CASSGANYDTQYF
>TRBD1|TRBJ1-2|14|TRBV10-3|NA
TGTGCCATCAGTGAGTCGGGACAGCTCTATGGCTACACCTTC
CAISESGQLYGYTF
>NA|TRBJ1-1|15|TRBV5-1|NA
TGCGCCAGCACCCACGAGGCTCACGGGGACACTGAAGCTTTCTTT
CASTHEAHGDTEAFF
>TRBD1|TRBJ1-5|14|TRBV27|NA
TGTGCCAGCAGTTTCGGACAGGACCGTCAGCCCCAGCATTTT
CASSFGQDRQPQHF
>TRBD1|TRBJ1-1|14|TRBV7-9|few
TGTGCCAGCAGCCGTACAGGGGGGAACACTGAAGCTTTCTTT
CASSRTGGNTEAFF
>TRBD1|TRBJ2-7|9|TRBV27|NA
TGTGCCAGTAGGGACAGTCAGTACTTC
CASRDSQYF
>NA|TRBJ1-2|13|TRBV18|NA
TGTGCCAGCTCTCCTTCACGACAGGATGGCTACACCTTC
CASSPSRQDGYTF
>TRBD1|TRBJ2-2|16|TRBV5-1|NA
TGCGCCAGCAGTCCTGGGACAGGGTCGAACACCGGGGAGCTGTTTTTT
CASSPGTGSNTGELFF
>TRBD2|TRBJ2-1|14|TRBV6-5|NA
TGTGCCAGCACCCTTAGCGGGGGGGCGAGTGAGCAGTTCTTC
CASTLSGGASEQFF
>NA|TRBJ1-5|14|TRBV28|NA
TGTGCCAGCACCATCGGGGGTAGCAATCAGCCCCAGCATTTT
CASTIGGSNQPQHF
>NA|TRBJ1-3|16|TRBV19|NA
TGTGCCAGTAGCCCCCACGACGGGGAGAGAGGAAACACCATATATTTT
CASSPHDGERGNTIYF
>TRBD1|TRBJ2-1|17|TRBV7-9|few
TGTGCCAGCAGCTCCAACATCGCGGGACAGGGGGATGATGAGCAGTTCTTC
CASSSNIAGQGDDEQFF
>TRBD1|TRBJ1-6|14|TRBV5-1|NA
TGCGCCAGCAGCTTCGGACAGGGCGATTCACCCCTCCACTTT
CASSFGQGDSPLHF
>TRBD2|TRBJ2-6|17|TRBV24-1|NA
TGTGCCACCAGTGTTCGGGGGGTTGACTCTGGGGCCAACGTCCTGACTTTC
CATSVRGVDSGANVLTF
>NA|TRBJ2-2|13|TRBV6-7|NA
TGTGCCAGCAGTTACCGGGAAACCGGGGAGCTGTTTTTT
CASSYRETGELFF
>NA|TRBJ1-1|11|TRBV29-1|NA
TGCAGCGTTGTGGGAGGGCTCGGAGCTTTCTTT
CSVVGGLGAFF